This TCR beta chain is drawn from a study of T-cell memory formation after mild COVID-19. Study information: In these data, TCR clusters were largely donor specific. Study-wide points: Clones contracting across day 15 to 85 had a balanced CD4/CD8 profile; later expanding clones leaned CD4+. SARS-CoV-2 specificity of second-wave clones peaking day 37 was unconfirmed.

Points on this clonotype: Its specificity is unknown.

Amplification by 5'RACE using constant-segment primers produced TCR alpha and TCR beta cDNA libraries that carried sample barcodes and UMIs. TCRdb processed the 5' RACE reads anew with MiXCR; each CDR3 protein has one entry. Of fewer than 600,000 distinct CDR3 sequences listed, roughly 22% were seen once; the top ten hold about 8.2%. The sample consisted of PBMCs or a T cell subset sorted from them (not recorded which). This sequence originates from an adult woman who had mild COVID-19 (a few samples of this study predate the infection). Cell type and time point are not known.

CDR3 coding DNA: TGTGCCAGCAGTCTGGGTGGGGATACCCGGGGCAATGAGCAGTTCTTC. Residues: CASSLGGDTRGNEQFF. The chain links TRBV12-3 or TRBV12-4 to TRBJ2-1; D is perhaps TRBD2 (5 bases). V lost 5 bases to trimming and J lost 6 bases, with 20 bases between them. The CDR3 contains 16 residues.